The 29 T cell receptor beta chains in this list originate from one sample, sequenced in a study of regulatory T cells in long-lasting Graves disease. Noted time point: newly diagnosed GD, antithyroid drugs for less than 3 months. Construction of the TCR library relied on RNA isolated from PBMCs. Sequencing libraries for TCR beta were prepared with iRepertoire HTBI primers and Arm-PCR of CDR3 regions. TCRdb re-called the multiplex PCR reads through MiXCR, storing one row per CDR3 protein. Of roughly 530,000 distinct CDR3 sequences in the sample, 15% to 20% were seen once. This same sample was also taken into another study, of T cells in Graves' hyperthyroidism and ophthalmopathy.

Sample: peripheral blood mononuclear cells (PBMCs), taken at new diagnosis, from a patient treated with antithyroid drugs. The receptors were gathered from a woman aged 35-65 years with Graves disease.

Comments on this clonotype: An end of the junction does not agree with germline; a read error may underlie this. The chain employs TRBV19 and TRBJ2-1; the match to TRBD2 covers 7 bases. This CDR3 is built from 18 residues. Germline V gene lookup returns CDR1 LNHDA and CDR2 SQIVND (reference sequence). CDR3 coding DNA: TGTGCCAATAGTATAAAGGAGCTAGCGGCAAACTCCTACAATGAGCAGTTCTTC. It yields the protein CANSIKELAANSYNEQFF.

The chain employs TRBV27 and TRBJ2-1; D remains ambiguous. Germline V lookup: CDR1 MNHEY, CDR2 SMNVEV (reference sequence). The CDR3 is 12 residues long. The V end was cut by 5 bases, the J end by 4 bases, with 6 bases between. The CDR3 coding sequence is TGTGCCAGCAGTCGTCTGTACAATGAGCAGTTCTTC. Translating it yields CASSRLYNEQFF.

This clonotype came up a few times. The chain uses TRBV7-9 and TRBJ1-3; no definite D call. V lost 2 bases and J lost 0, with 11 bases in between. The V gene's germline CDR1 is SEHNR and CDR2 FQNEAQ (reference sequence). The CDR3 spans 16 residues. CDR3 amino acids: CASSLQQANSGNTIYF. The CDR3 DNA sequence: TGTGCCAGCAGCTTACAGCAGGCGAACTCTGGAAACACCATATATTTT.

This clonotype was recorded at least ten times. The chain recombines TRBV28 with TRBJ1-2; the match to TRBD1 covers 7 bases. Germline trimming cut 5 bases from V and 0 bases from J; bases unmatched to any gene: 9. Germline assignment: CDR1 MDHEN and CDR2 SYDVKM. This CDR3 has 16 amino acids. The CDR3 region is CASSLPLGTANYGYTF. In DNA form, the CDR3 reads TGTGCCAGCAGTCTACCCTTGGGGACAGCTAACTATGGCTACACCTTC.

This clonotype was found many times. The rearrangement joins TRBV11-3 to TRBJ1-2; D may be TRBD1 (5 bases). V dropped 1 base and J dropped 1 base, with 10 bases sitting between them. There are 15 residues in the CDR3. CDR1 SGHNT and CDR2 YENEEA come from the germline V gene. CDR3 region: CASSLGDVINYGYTF. For the CDR3, the DNA is TGTGCCAGCAGCTTAGGGGACGTGATTAACTATGGCTACACCTTC. Full variable domain (rest looked up from reference TRBV11-3 and TRBJ1-2): EAGVVQSPRYKIIEKKQPVAFWCNPISGHNTLYWYLQNLGQGPELLIRYENEEAVDDSQLPKDRFSAERLKGVDSTLKIQPAELGDSAVYLCASSLGDVINYGYTFGSGTRLTVV.

This clonotype was detected ten times or more. The rearrangement links TRBV7-8 to TRBJ2-7; TRBD1 agrees at 11 bases. The CDR3 length is 15 residues. With V trimmed by 4 bases and J by 2 bases, 4 bases remained unmatched. CDR1 SGHVS and CDR2 FQNEAQ come from the germline V gene. For the CDR3, the DNA is TGTGCCAGCAGCTCGGACAGGGGGCTTGCCTACGAGCAGTACTTC. Encoded protein: CASSSDRGLAYEQYF.

This clonotype was detected only a few times. This may be a read error: a much more frequent sequence differs by one nucleotide. This chain uses TRBV2 with TRBJ2-3; 10 nucleotides line up with TRBD2. The CDR3 totals 15 residues. The germline gives CDR1 SNHLY, CDR2 FYNNEI. V was pared by 6 bases and J by 2 bases, with 5 bases of the junction left unmatched. CDR3 loop: CASSQLAGTTDTQYF. The CDR3 DNA is TGTGCCAGCAGCCAACTAGCGGGGACCACAGATACGCAGTATTTT.

This clonotype was observed a handful of times. The chain joins TRBV6-1 to TRBJ1-6, with D uncertain. Germline-derived CDR1 and CDR2 are MNHNS and SASEGT. V lost 7 bases, J lost 10 bases, and 14 bases lay in between. The CDR3 is 13 residues long. CDR3 residues: CASTQAGYSPLHF. CDR3 sequence (DNA): TGTGCCAGCACCCAGGCGGGTTACTCACCCCTCCACTTT.

The rearrangement uses TRBV7-2 and TRBJ2-7; TRBD1 or TRBD2 may be the D gene (5 bases each). Germline V gene data show CDR1 as SGHTA and CDR2 as FQGNSA. The CDR3 consists of 16 residues. V was trimmed by 2 bases and J by 3 bases, leaving 17 bases between them. In DNA form, the CDR3 reads TGTGCCAGCAGCTTATATGGGGGTTTAAGCGGCTACGAGCAGTACTTC. This encodes CASSLYGGLSGYEQYF. Full variable domain (missing parts from reference TRBV7-2 and TRBJ2-7): GAGVSQSPSNKVTEKGKDVELRCDPISGHTALYWYRQSLGQGLEFLIYFQGNSAPDKSGLPSDRFSAERTGGSVSTLTIQRTQQEDSAVYLCASSLYGGLSGYEQYFGPGTRLTVT.

The table lists this clonotype with a few counts. This chain uses TRBV13 with TRBJ2-5, with unresolved D. V was cut by 4 bases and J by 8 bases, with 14 bases left in between. In germline, CDR1 is PRHDT, CDR2 FYEKMQ (reference sequence). The CDR3 contains 13 residues. Here the CDR3 reads CASSSSGVRTQYF. CDR3 DNA sequence: TGTGCCAGCAGCTCCTCAGGTGTACGAACCCAGTACTTC.

V gene TRBV28 combines with J gene TRBJ2-5, with unresolved D. The CDR3 is 14 residues long. The V gene's germline CDR1 is MDHEN and CDR2 SYDVKM. Trimming cost V 6 bases and J 5 bases, with 16 bases left between them. In DNA form, the CDR3 reads TGTGCCAGCAGCTGGAACTCCATGGGGGAGACCCAGTACTTC. It codes for CASSWNSMGETQYF.

This clonotype was observed a few times. This chain connects TRBV7-9 to TRBJ2-1; TRBD2 matches at 8 bases. The CDR3 totals 16 residues. Looked up from germline, CDR1 is SEHNR and CDR2 is FQNEAQ (reference sequence). Trimming removed 5 bases from V and 0 bases from J; junction bases left unmatched: 6. CDR3 residues: CASSPGGTNSYNEQFF. CDR3 nucleotides: TGTGCCAGCAGCCCGGGGGGGACTAACTCCTACAATGAGCAGTTCTTC. The full variable domain, with the rest looked up from reference TRBV7-9 and TRBJ2-1, is DTGVSQNPRHKITKRGQNVTFRCDPISEHNRLYWYRQTLGQGPEFLTYFQNEAQLEKSRLLSDRFSAERPKGSFSTLEIQRTEQGDSAMYLCASSPGGTNSYNEQFFGPGTRLTVL.

This clonotype was seen repeatedly, ten times or more. The chain carries TRBV13 and TRBJ2-3, with 11 bases lining up with TRBD1. Unmatched junction bases numbered 3, after V lost 3 bases and J lost 4 bases. This CDR3 region has 15 residues. The V gene's germline CDR1 is PRHDT and CDR2 FYEKMQ (reference sequence). The CDR3 loop is CASSFGDRGSDTQYF. In nucleotides, the CDR3 is TGTGCCAGCAGCTTTGGGGACAGGGGGTCAGATACGCAGTATTTT.

This clonotype was counted only a few times. An end of the junction differs from the germline gene, which may be a read error. The chain joins TRBV7-7 to TRBJ2-7, with D hard to call. This CDR3 comprises 13 residues. Germline CDR1 is SSHAT and CDR2 is FNYEAQ (reference sequence). CDR3 sequence (DNA): TGTGCTAGCAGCCCCGGGTTCGGCGGCGAGCAGTACTTC. It yields the protein CASSPGFGGEQYF.

The chain joins TRBV28 to TRBJ2-5; 8 bases are shared with TRBD2. This CDR3 has 14 amino acids. CDR1 is MDHEN, CDR2 SYDVKM, per germline. Trimming removed 7 bases from V and 2 bases from J; junction bases left unmatched: 6. The CDR3 region has the DNA TGTGCCAGCATCCCGGGAGGGTGGCAAGAGACCCAGTACTTC. This codes for CASIPGGWQETQYF.

There are many counts of this clonotype. The chain couples TRBV11-2 to TRBJ2-7; D is perhaps TRBD2 (6 bases). The CDR3 runs 14 residues. Germline V CDR1 and CDR2: SGHAT, FQNNGV. V shed 5 bases and J shed 0 bases, with 11 bases lying between them. The CDR3 loop is CASSLSGASYEQYF. The DNA for the CDR3 is TGTGCCAGCAGCCTTAGCGGTGCCTCCTACGAGCAGTACTTC. Complete variable domain (other parts from reference TRBV11-2 and TRBJ2-7): EAGVAQSPRYKIIEKRQSVAFWCNPISGHATLYWYQQILGQGPKLLIQFQNNGVVDDSQLPKDRFSAERLKGVDSTLKIQPAKLEDSAVYLCASSLSGASYEQYFGPGTRLTVT.

V and J are TRBV6-1 and TRBJ2-2; 8 bases are shared with TRBD1. The V gene's germline CDR1 is MNHNS and CDR2 SASEGT. The CDR3 spans 15 residues. V shed 6 bases, J shed 4 bases, and the junction held 7 bases outside the gene matches. Here the CDR3 reads CASRLQGVVTGELFF. The CDR3 nucleotides read TGTGCCAGCAGGCTACAGGGGGTGGTCACCGGGGAGCTGTTTTTT.

The chain carries TRBV6-2 or TRBV6-3 and TRBJ2-7; the D gene is possibly TRBD1 (6 bases). The CDR3 length is 16 residues. Germline V gene lookup returns CDR1 MNHEY and CDR2 SVGEGT. V lost 5 bases and J lost 2, with 19 bases in between. This chain's CDR3 is CASSPRADRRTYEQYF. The CDR3 DNA reads as TGTGCCAGCAGTCCACGAGCCGACAGGAGAACCTACGAGCAGTACTTC.

This clonotype was picked up many times. V usage is TRBV2 and J usage is TRBJ2-3; 7 bases are a match to TRBD1. After removal of 7 bases from V and 0 bases from J, the junction contained 4 bases not matched to a gene. The CDR3 sequence is 14 residues long. CDR1 and CDR2 (germline): SNHLY, FYNNEI. The chain's CDR3 is CASKRDRSTDTQYF. In DNA, the CDR3 is TGTGCCAGCAAGAGGGACAGAAGCACAGATACGCAGTATTTT.

The chain couples TRBV28 to TRBJ1-2; 8 positions agree with TRBD1. The V gene end was trimmed by 6 bases and the J gene end by 7 bases; junction bases not matched to a gene: 13. CDR3 length: 15 residues. CDR1 MDHEN and CDR2 SYDVKM come from the germline V gene. The CDR3 DNA reads TGTGCCAGCAGCCAAGATTTGGCAGGGGGCCGTGGCTACACCTTC. This translates into CASSQDLAGGRGYTF.

This clonotype was counted many times. The chain is built from TRBV3-1 and TRBJ1-2; perhaps TRBD1 as D (5 bases). The CDR3 contains 14 residues. CDR1 LGHDT and CDR2 YNNKEL come from the germline V gene (reference sequence). Trimming shortened V by 4 bases and J by 4 bases, and 13 bases separated the two germline ends. For the CDR3, the DNA is TGTGCCAGCAGCCCCCCCGACAGTCCCTATGGCTACACCTTC. Translating it yields CASSPPDSPYGYTF. Drawing the rest from reference TRBV3-1 and TRBJ1-2, the complete variable domain is DTAVSQTPKYLVTQMGNDKSIKCEQNLGHDTMYWYKQDSKKFLKIMFSYNNKELIINETVPNRFSPKSPDKAHLNLHINSLELGDSAVYFCASSPPDSPYGYTFGSGTRLTVV.

This clonotype was found many times. The V call is TRBV5-1, the J call TRBJ1-5; 8 bases line up with TRBD1. This CDR3 comprises 14 residues. Trimming removed 4 bases from V and 3 bases from J; junction bases left unmatched: 3. CDR1 and CDR2 from the germline V gene are SGHRS and YFSETQ. In DNA, the CDR3 is TGCGCCAGCAGCCAGGGACAGGCCAATCAGCCCCAGCATTTT. This sequence encodes CASSQGQANQPQHF. Combining the CDR3 with reference TRBV5-1 and TRBJ1-5 gives the whole variable domain KAGVTQTPRYLIKTRGQQVTLSCSPISGHRSVSWYQQTPGQGLQFLFEYFSETQRNKGNFPGRFSGRQFSNSRSEMNVSTLELGDSALYLCASSQGQANQPQHFGDGTRLSIL.

The J gene is TRBJ1-1, the V gene TRBV7-9; D gene unclear. Trimming took 1 base from V and 3 from J, leaving 12 bases between them. This CDR3 is built from 15 residues. Germline V CDR1 and CDR2: SEHNR, FQNEAQ (reference sequence). The CDR3 loop reads CASSLGVSVDTEAFF. The CDR3, as DNA: TGTGCCAGCAGCTTAGGGGTTTCGGTTGACACTGAAGCTTTCTTT.

This clonotype was seen at least ten times. The CDR3 coding sequence is TGTGCCAGCAGCCAAGACCTTAGCACGGGGAACACTGAAGCTTTCTTT. Amino acids: CASSQDLSTGNTEAFF. The chain couples TRBV3-1 to TRBJ1-1; the D is unclear. The germline V gene has CDR1 LGHDT and CDR2 YNNKEL (reference sequence). Trimming took off 0 bases at V and 1 base at J, with 12 bases between the two ends. The CDR3 totals 16 residues.

This clonotype was counted between two and nine times. The genes are TRBV6-1 and TRBJ1-1, with D possibly being TRBD1 (5 bases). V was trimmed by 8 bases and J by 7 bases, leaving 14 bases between them. The CDR3 is made up of 12 amino acids. The germline V gene encodes CDR1 MNHNS and CDR2 SASEGT. This CDR3 is CASGRQGGEAFF. CDR3 in DNA: TGTGCCAGCGGGCGGCAGGGTGGTGAAGCTTTCTTT.

The chain has TRBV10-2 and TRBJ2-7, with D perhaps TRBD2 (7 bases). The CDR3 has 15 amino acids. Germline V gives CDR1 WSHSY, CDR2 SAAADI. V was clipped by 9 bases and J by 4 bases, with 22 bases between them. The CDR3 nucleotides read TGCGCCAGGGAGGCGGGGGCCCCTCCAACTTACGAGCAGTACTTC. It yields the protein CAREAGAPPTYEQYF.

Details on this clonotype: A much larger clone differs from this one at a single base, so this may be a read error. The chain employs TRBV3-1 and TRBJ1-2; no reliable D call. Trimming left V 0 bases short and J 12 bases short, with 17 bases between. CDR1 is LGHDT and CDR2 is YNNKEL in the germline V gene (reference sequence). The CDR3 contains 14 residues. The CDR3 protein is CASSQEGLWGGHTF. The CDR3 nucleotides are TGTGCCAGCAGCCAAGAGGGTTTATGGGGAGGCCACACCTTC. Combining the CDR3 with reference TRBV3-1 and TRBJ1-2 gives the whole variable domain DTAVSQTPKYLVTQMGNDKSIKCEQNLGHDTMYWYKQDSKKFLKIMFSYNNKELIINETVPNRFSPKSPDKAHLNLHINSLELGDSAVYFCASSQEGLWGGHTFGSGTRLTVV.

The V gene is TRBV20-1, the J gene TRBJ2-7, with 13 bases matching TRBD2. V trimming: 6 bases; J trimming: 3 bases; junction bases outside the gene matches: 8. CDR3 length: 15 residues. Germline CDR1 DFQATT, CDR2 SNEGSKA (reference sequence). This CDR3 reads CSANPGTSGNYEQYF. The DNA of the CDR3 is TGCAGTGCAAACCCAGGGACTAGCGGGAACTACGAGCAGTACTTC.

This clonotype was recorded at least ten times. The chain carries TRBV7-8 and TRBJ2-1; D may be TRBD1 (5 bases). The CDR3 length is 14 residues. The germline V gene has CDR1 SGHVS and CDR2 FQNEAQ. V was trimmed by 0 bases and J by 7 bases, leaving 10 bases between them. CDR3 amino acids: CASSLAGRANEQFF. For the CDR3, the DNA is TGTGCCAGCAGCTTAGCTGGCAGGGCGAATGAGCAGTTCTTC.